This TCR beta chain emerged from a study of vaccination effects on CD4 cells after COVID-19. The overall study: It was a median of 72 days after the second dose that post-vaccine samples were obtained. Study findings and constraints: Convalescent patients were scarce in the study, and it lacked early post-infection timepoints.

For this clone: The antigen remains unidentified.

Sequenced by immunoSEQ multiplex PCR; TCRdb stores in-frame clones only, minus some. The sample carries roughly 70,000 clones, roughly 79% recorded once. The CDR3 spans 18 residues. Germline V gene sequence: CDR1 MGHDK, CDR2 SYGVNS. Trimming took 0 bases from V and 2 from J, leaving 16 bases between them. Antigen-specific CD4+ T cells were expanded (with viral peptide pools) by the ViraFEST assay ahead of sequencing. At the end of 9 to 11 days of culture, CD4+ T cells were isolated. Participants were vaccinated with two doses of either the BNT162b2 or mRNA-1273 vaccine. This TCR was sampled from a human donor who received a COVID-19 vaccine. The sequencing here drew on CD4+ T cells from PBMCs cultured with HCoV-OC43 spike peptides, taken after COVID-19 vaccination. Noted subset: HCoV-OC43 spike overlapping peptide pool stimulation. The chain links TRBV25-1 to TRBJ2-2, with D perhaps assigned TRBD1 or TRBD2 (6 bases each). CDR3 nucleotide sequence: TGTGCCAGCAGTGAATACTACCCGGGGGCGGAAAACACCGGGGAGCTGTTTTTT. Protein: CASSEYYPGAENTGELFF.